This entry describes one T cell receptor beta chain. Its cognate antigen is unknown. Here immunoSEQ multiplex PCR was the method, and the copy in TCRdb shows in-frame clones only, minus some. Here the sample spans approximately 100,000 clones, roughly 90% being singletons. With V trimmed by 0 bases and J by 0 bases, 9 bases remained unmatched. Germline values: CDR1 SGHRS, CDR2 YFSETQ. This CDR3 comprises 18 residues. This entry comes from a study of T cell responses to AZD1222 COVID-19 vaccine. In the study overall: Both about-4-week and about-12-week second-dose recipients were combined. General observations from the study: Most donors were white British and more were female, and clonal diversity was possibly underestimated. Repertoire samples came only from after the peak T cell response. The study identified only five to seven AZD1222 recipients as seropositive at baseline.

This specimen was peripheral blood, taken on day 0 of AZD1222 vaccination. The J gene is TRBJ1-3, the V gene TRBV5-1; 7 bases line up with TRBD1. This clonotype was sampled from an adult in good health. CDR3 sequence (DNA): TGCGCCAGCAGCTTGGCCGCTACAGGGGACCTCTCTGGAAACACCATATATTTT. Translated: CASSLAATGDLSGNTIYF. The whole variable domain, filled in from reference TRBV5-1 and TRBJ1-3, reads KAGVTQTPRYLIKTRGQQVTLSCSPISGHRSVSWYQQTPGQGLQFLFEYFSETQRNKGNFPGRFSGRQFSNSRSEMNVSTLELGDSALYLCASSLAATGDLSGNTIYFGEGSWLTVV.